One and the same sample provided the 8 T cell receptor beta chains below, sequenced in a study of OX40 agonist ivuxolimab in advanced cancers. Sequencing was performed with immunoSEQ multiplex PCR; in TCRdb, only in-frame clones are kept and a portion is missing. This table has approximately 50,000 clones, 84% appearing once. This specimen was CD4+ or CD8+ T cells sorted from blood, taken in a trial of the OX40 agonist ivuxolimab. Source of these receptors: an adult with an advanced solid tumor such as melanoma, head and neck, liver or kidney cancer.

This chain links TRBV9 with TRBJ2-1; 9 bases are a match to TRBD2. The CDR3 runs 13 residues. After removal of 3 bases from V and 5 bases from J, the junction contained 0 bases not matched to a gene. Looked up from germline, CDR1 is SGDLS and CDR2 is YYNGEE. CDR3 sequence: CASSGLADNEQFF. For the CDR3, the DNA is TGTGCCAGCAGCGGACTAGCGGACAATGAGCAGTTCTTC.

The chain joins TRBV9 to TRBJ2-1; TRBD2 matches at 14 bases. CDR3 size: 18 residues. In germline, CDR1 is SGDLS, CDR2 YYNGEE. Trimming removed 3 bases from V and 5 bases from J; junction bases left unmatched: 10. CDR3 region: CASSADRGTSGSHNEQFF. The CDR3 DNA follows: TGTGCCAGCAGCGCCGACCGTGGGACTAGCGGGAGCCACAATGAGCAGTTCTTC.

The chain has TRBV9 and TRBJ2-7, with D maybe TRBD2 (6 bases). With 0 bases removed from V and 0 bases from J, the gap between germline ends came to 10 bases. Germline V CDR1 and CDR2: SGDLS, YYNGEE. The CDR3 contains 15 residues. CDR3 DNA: TGTGCCAGCAGCGTAGGGGGGGTCGACTCCTACGAGCAGTACTTC. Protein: CASSVGGVDSYEQYF.

In DNA form, the CDR3 reads TGTGCCTGGAGTGGACGGACTGAAGCTTTCTTT. This encodes CAWSGRTEAFF. This chain uses TRBV30 with TRBJ1-1; D unresolved. V was clipped by 1 base and J by 5 bases, with 5 bases between them. This CDR3 contains 11 residues. Germline V gene lookup returns CDR1 GTSNPN and CDR2 SVGIG (reference sequence).

CDR3: CASSLAGLAGGETQYF. The CDR3 nucleotides are TGCGCCAGCAGCTTGGCTGGCCTAGCGGGAGGAGAGACCCAGTACTTC. This chain connects TRBV5-1 to TRBJ2-5; 11 bases are shared with TRBD2. V shed 0 bases, J shed 4 bases, and the junction held 5 bases outside the gene matches. Germline-derived CDR1 and CDR2 are SGHRS and YFSETQ. This CDR3 contains 16 residues.

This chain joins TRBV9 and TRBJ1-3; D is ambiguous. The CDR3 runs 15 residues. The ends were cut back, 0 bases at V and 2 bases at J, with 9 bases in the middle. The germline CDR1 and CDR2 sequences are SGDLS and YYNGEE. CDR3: CASSVDVVTGNTIYF. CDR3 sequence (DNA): TGTGCCAGCAGCGTAGATGTGGTCACTGGAAACACCATATATTTT.

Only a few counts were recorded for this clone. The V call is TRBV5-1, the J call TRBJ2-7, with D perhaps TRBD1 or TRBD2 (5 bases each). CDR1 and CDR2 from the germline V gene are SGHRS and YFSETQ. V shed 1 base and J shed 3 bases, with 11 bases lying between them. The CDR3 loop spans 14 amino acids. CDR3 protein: CASSLSGTNYEQYF. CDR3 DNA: TGCGCCAGCAGCTTGTCAGGGACCAACTACGAGCAGTACTTC.

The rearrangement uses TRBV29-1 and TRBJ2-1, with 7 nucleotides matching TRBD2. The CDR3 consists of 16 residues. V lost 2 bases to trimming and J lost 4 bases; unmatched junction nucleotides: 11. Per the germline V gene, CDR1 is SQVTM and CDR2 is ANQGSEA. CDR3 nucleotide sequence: TGCAGCGTTGAACTCACCGCGGGACTACCGTACAATGAGCAGTTCTTC. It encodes CSVELTAGLPYNEQFF.